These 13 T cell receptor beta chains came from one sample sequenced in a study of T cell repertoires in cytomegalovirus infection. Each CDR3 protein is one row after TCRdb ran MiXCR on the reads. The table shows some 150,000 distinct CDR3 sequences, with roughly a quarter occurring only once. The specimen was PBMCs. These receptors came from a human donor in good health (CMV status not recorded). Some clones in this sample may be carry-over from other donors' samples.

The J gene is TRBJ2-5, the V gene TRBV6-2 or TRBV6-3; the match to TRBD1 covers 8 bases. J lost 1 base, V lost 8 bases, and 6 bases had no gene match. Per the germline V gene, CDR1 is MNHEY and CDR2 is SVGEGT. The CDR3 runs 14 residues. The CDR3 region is CASLTGTGQETQYF. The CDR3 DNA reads TGTGCCAGCCTTACCGGGACAGGCCAAGAGACCCAGTACTTC.

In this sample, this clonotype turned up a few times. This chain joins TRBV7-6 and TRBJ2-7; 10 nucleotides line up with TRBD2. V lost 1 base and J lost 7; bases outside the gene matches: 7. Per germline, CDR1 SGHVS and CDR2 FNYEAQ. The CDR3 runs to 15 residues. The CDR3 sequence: CASSLGLAGAQEQYF. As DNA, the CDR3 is TGTGCCAGCAGCTTAGGGCTAGCGGGAGCTCAAGAGCAGTACTTC.

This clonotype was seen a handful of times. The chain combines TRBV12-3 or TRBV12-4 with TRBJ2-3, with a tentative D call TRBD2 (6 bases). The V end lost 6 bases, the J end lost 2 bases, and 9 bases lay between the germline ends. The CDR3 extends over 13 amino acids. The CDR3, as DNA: TGTGCCAGCAGCGGGACTGTCACAGATACGCAGTATTTT. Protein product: CASSGTVTDTQYF.

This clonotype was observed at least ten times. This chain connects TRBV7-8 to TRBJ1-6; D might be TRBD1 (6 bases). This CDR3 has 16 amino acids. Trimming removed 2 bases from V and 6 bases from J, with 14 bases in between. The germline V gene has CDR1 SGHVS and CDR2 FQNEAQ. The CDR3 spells CASSLNRDNPNSPLHF. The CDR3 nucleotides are TGTGCCAGCAGCTTAAACCGGGACAACCCTAATTCACCCCTCCACTTT.

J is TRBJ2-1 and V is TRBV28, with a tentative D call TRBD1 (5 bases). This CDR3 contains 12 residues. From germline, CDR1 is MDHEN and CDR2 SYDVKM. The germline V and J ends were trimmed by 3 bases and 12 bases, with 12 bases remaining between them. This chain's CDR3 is CASSFPGLWQFF. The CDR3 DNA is TGTGCCAGCAGTTTTCCAGGGTTATGGCAGTTCTTC.

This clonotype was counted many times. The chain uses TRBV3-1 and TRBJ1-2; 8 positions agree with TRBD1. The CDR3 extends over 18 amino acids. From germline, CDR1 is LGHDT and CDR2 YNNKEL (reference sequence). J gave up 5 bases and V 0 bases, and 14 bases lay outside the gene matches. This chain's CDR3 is CASSQDSIMTGVEYGYTF. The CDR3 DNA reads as TGTGCCAGCAGCCAAGACTCAATCATGACAGGGGTAGAATATGGCTACACCTTC.

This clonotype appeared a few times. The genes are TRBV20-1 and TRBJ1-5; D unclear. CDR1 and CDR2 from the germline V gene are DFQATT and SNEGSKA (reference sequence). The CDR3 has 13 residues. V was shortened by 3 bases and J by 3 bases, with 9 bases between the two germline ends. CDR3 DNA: TGCAGTGCTAGGAGAGGGTACAATCAGCCCCAGCATTTT. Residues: CSARRGYNQPQHF.

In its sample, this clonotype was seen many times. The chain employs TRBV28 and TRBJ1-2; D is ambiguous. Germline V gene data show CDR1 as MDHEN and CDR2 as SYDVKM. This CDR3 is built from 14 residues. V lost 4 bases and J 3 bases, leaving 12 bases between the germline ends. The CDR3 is CASSSLGVHYGYTF. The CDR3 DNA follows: TGTGCCAGCAGTTCCCTGGGAGTCCACTATGGCTACACCTTC.

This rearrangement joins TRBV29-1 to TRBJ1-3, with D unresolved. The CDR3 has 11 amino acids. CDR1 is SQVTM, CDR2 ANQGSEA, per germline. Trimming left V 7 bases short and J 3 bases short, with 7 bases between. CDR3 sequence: CSASYGNTIYF. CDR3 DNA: TGCAGCGCAAGTTATGGAAACACCATATATTTT.

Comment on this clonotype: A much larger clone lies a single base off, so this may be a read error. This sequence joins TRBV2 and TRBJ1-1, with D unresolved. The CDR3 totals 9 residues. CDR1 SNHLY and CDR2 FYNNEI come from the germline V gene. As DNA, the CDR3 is TGTGCCTGCAACAGCGAGCCCCATTTT. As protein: CACNSEPHF.

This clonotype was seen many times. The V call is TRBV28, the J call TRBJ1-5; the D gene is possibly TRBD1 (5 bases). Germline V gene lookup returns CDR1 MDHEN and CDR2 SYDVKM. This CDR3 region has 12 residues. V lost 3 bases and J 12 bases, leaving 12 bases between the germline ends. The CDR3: CASSFPGTLQHF. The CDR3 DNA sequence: TGTGCCAGCAGTTTCCCGGGGACTCTCCAGCATTTT.

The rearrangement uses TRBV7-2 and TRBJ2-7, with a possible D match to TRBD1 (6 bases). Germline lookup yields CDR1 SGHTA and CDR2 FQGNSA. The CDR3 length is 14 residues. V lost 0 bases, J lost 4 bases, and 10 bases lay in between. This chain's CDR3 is CASSLARDTYEQYF. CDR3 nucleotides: TGTGCCAGCAGCTTAGCCCGGGACACTTACGAGCAGTACTTC.

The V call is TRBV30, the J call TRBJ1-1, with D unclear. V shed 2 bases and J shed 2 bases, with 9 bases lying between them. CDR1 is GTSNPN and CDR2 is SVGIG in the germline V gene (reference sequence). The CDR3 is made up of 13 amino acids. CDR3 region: CAWSLLGNTEAFF. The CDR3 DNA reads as TGTGCCTGGAGTCTCCTGGGTAACACTGAAGCTTTCTTT.